The text below deals with one T cell receptor (beta chain). These data come from a study of T cells expressing NK-cell markers. CDR1 MGHRA and CDR2 YSYEKL come from the germline V gene. This CDR3 contains 18 residues. TCRdb re-called the 5' RACE reads; one entry per CDR3 protein, DNA not given. Its listing shows about 370,000 distinct CDR3 sequences. Sequencing was carried out using blood T cells: a sorted CD56 or NKG2C T cell subset, CD4+ or CD8+ T cells, or bulk PBMC T cells (not recorded which). The receptor was isolated from a woman in her forties or fifties in good health. The V and J genes are TRBV4-1 and TRBJ2-1; TCRdb's D call, TRBD2, is unchecked because there is no DNA. The CDR3: CASSQPQGGLAGLGEQFF.